The present entry profiles one T cell receptor (beta chain) with its context. This specimen comes from a study of blood T cell repertoires in COVID-19. In the study overall: Acute and convalescent COVID-19 specimens originated in the United States, Italy and Spain.

Clones were read by immunoSEQ multiplex PCR, and TCRdb kept only the in-frame ones, dropping some. The repertoire consists of some 16,000 clones, with approximately 78% occurring once and the leading ten covering approximately 24%. J was trimmed by 0 bases and V by 11 bases; bases with no gene match: 10. Per the germline V gene, CDR1 is MDHEN and CDR2 is SYDVKM. CDR3 length: 16 residues. The chain has TRBV28 and TRBJ2-2; 9 positions agree with TRBD1. Material for sequencing was peripheral blood. The clonotype was recovered from a man of 80 years or more with active or convalescent COVID-19. CDR3 protein: CAVSGTGFSNTGELFF. CDR3 nucleotide sequence: TGTGCCGTCTCCGGGACAGGGTTCTCGAACACCGGGGAGCTGTTTTTT.